Below are 2 T cell receptor beta chains sequenced from a single sample in a study of T-cell memory formation after mild COVID-19. TCRdb re-called the 5' RACE reads with MiXCR, one entry per CDR3 protein. The table has around 370,000 distinct CDR3 sequences, roughly 20% seen once; the top ten hold 9.5% to 15%. Sequenced material: PBMCs or a T cell subset sorted from them (not recorded which). The source of these receptors is an adult woman who had mild COVID-19 (a few samples of this study predate the infection). Cell type and time point are not known.

This clonotype has only a few counts. CDR3 protein: CASSLGWETEAFF. DNA for the CDR3: TGTGCCAGCAGCTTGGGTTGGGAGACTGAAGCTTTCTTT. The V and J genes are TRBV5-4 and TRBJ1-1; D is uncertain. V was clipped by 0 bases and J by 5 bases, with 8 bases between them. The CDR3 length is 13 residues. From germline, CDR1 is SGHNT and CDR2 YYREEE (reference sequence).

V gene TRBV2 combines with J gene TRBJ2-7; D uncertain. This CDR3 has 12 residues. Between the trimmed V and J ends, which lost 7 bases and 6 bases, there was a span of 13 bases. The germline V gene has CDR1 SNHLY and CDR2 FYNNEI. In DNA form, the CDR3 reads TGTGCCAGCATGGTTGGTGGAATCGAGCAGTACTTC. It specifies CASMVGGIEQYF.